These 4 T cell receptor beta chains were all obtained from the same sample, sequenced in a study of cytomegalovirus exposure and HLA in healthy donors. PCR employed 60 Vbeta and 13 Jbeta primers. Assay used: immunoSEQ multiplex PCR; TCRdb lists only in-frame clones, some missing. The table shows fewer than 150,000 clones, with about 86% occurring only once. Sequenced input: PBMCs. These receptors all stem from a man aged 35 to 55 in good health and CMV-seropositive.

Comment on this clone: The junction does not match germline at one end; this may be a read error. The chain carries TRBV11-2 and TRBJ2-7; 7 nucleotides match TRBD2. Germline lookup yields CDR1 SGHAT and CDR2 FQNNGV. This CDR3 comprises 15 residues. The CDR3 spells CASSLEIAGSYEQYF. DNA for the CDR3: TGTGCCAGCAGCCTAGAAATAGCGGGTTCCTACGAGCAGTACTTC. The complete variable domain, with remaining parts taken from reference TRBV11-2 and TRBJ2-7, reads EAGVAQSPRYKIIEKRQSVAFWCNPISGHATLYWYQQILGQGPKLLIQFQNNGVVDDSQLPKDRFSAERLKGVDSTLKIQPAKLEDSAVYLCASSLEIAGSYEQYFGPGTRLTVT.

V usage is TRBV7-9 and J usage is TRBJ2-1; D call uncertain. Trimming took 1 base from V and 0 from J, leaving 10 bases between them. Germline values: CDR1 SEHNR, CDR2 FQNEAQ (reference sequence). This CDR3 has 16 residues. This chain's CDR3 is CASSLVGSSSYNEQFF. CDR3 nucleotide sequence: TGTGCCAGCAGCTTAGTCGGGTCAAGCTCCTACAATGAGCAGTTCTTC.

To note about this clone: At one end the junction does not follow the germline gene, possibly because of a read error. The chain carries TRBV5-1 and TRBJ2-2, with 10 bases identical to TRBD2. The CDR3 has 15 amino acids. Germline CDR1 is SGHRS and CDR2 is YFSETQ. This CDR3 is CASSLTSGNTREQFF. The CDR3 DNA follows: TGCGCCAGCAGCTTAACTAGCGGGAACACCCGGGAGCAGTTTTTT.

CDR3 DNA sequence: TGTGCCAGCAGCCCCGAGGGACAGGGGTATGGCTACACCTTC. Translation gives CASSPEGQGYGYTF. J is TRBJ1-2 and V is TRBV11-2; 10 nucleotides line up with TRBD1. CDR1 and CDR2 (germline): SGHAT, FQNNGV. The trim removed 5 bases at V and 5 bases at J, leaving 5 bases unmatched. This CDR3 region has 14 residues.